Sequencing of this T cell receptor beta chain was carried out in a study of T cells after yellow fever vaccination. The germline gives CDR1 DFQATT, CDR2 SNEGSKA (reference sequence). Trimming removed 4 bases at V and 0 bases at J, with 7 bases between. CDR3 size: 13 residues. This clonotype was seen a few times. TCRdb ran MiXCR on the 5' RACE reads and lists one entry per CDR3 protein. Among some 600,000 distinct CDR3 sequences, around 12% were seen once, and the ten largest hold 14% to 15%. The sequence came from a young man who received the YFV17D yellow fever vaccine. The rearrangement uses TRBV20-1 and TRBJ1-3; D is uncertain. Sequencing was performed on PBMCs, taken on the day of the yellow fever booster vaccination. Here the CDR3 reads CSAIRDSGNTIYF. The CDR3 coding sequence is TGCAGTGCTATACGGGACTCTGGAAACACCATATATTTT.